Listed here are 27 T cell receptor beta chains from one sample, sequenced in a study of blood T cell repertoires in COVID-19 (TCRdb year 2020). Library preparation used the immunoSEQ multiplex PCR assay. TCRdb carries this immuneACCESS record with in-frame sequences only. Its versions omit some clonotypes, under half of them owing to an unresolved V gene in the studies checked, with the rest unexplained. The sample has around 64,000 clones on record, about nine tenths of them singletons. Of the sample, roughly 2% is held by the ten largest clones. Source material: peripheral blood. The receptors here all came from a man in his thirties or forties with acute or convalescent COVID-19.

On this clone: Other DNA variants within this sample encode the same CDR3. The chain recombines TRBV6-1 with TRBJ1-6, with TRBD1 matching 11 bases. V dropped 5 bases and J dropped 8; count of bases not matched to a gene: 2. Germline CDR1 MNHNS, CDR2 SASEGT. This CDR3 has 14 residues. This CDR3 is CASSRDRGYSPLHF. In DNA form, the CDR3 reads TGTGCCAGCAGTCGGGACAGGGGGTATTCACCCCTCCACTTT.

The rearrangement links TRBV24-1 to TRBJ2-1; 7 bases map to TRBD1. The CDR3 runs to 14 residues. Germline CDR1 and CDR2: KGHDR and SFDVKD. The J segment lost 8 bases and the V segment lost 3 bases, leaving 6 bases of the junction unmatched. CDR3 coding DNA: TGTGCCACCAGTGATAACAGGGGTCAGGATGAGCAGTTCTTC. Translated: CATSDNRGQDEQFF.

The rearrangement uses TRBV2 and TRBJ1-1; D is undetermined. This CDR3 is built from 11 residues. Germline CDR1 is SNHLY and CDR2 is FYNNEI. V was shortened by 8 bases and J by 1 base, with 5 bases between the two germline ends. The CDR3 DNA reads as TGTGCCAGCTCGAGGAACACTGAAGCTTTCTTT. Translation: CASSRNTEAFF.

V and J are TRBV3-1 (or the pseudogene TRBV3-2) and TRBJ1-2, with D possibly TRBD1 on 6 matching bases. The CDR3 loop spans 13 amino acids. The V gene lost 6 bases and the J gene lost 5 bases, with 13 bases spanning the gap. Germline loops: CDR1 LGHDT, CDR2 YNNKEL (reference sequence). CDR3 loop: CASRGTYVYGYTF. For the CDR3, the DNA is TGTGCCAGCAGGGGGACATACGTTTATGGCTACACCTTC.

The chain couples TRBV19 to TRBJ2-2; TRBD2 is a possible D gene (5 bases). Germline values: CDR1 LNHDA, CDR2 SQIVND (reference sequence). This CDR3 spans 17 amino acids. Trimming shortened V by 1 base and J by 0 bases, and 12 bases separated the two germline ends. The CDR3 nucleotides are TGTGCCAGTAGTATAGTACCAGCGGAGACGAACACCGGGGAGCTGTTTTTT. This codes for CASSIVPAETNTGELFF.

CDR3 region: CASTWGGYYNSPLHF. The CDR3 coding sequence is TGTGCCAGCACATGGGGGGGCTACTATAATTCACCCCTCCACTTT. The genes are TRBV5-5 and TRBJ1-6, with D perhaps TRBD1 (6 bases). This CDR3 region has 15 residues. Trimming took off 6 bases at V and 3 bases at J, with 13 bases between the two ends. CDR1 is SGHKS and CDR2 is YYEKEE in the germline V gene (reference sequence).

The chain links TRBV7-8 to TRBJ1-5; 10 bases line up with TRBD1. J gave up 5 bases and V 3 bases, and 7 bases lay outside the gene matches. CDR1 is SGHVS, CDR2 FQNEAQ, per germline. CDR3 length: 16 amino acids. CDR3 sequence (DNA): TGTGCCAGCAGCTTGGCGGGACAGGGGCCCTATCAGCCCCAGCATTTT. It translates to CASSLAGQGPYQPQHF.

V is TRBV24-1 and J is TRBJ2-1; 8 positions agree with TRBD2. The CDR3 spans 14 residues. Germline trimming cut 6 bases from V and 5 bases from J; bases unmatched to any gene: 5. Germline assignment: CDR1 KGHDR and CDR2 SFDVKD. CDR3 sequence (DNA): TGTGCCACCAGTACTAGCGGACGAGACAATGAGCAGTTCTTC. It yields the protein CATSTSGRDNEQFF.

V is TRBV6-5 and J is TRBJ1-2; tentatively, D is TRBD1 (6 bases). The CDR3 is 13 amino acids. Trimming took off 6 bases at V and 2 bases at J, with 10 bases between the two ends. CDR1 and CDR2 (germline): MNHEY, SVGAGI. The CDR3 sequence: CASRVTGNYGYTF. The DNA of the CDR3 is TGTGCCAGCAGAGTCACAGGGAACTATGGCTACACCTTC.

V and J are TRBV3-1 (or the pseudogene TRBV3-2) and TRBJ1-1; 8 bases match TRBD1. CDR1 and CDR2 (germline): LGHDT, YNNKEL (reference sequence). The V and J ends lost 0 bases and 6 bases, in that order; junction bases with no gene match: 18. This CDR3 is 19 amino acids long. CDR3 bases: TGTGCCAGCAGCCAAGATCGGGGACAGGACTTCCACTCTTCCTCTGAAGCTTTCTTT. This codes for CASSQDRGQDFHSSSEAFF.

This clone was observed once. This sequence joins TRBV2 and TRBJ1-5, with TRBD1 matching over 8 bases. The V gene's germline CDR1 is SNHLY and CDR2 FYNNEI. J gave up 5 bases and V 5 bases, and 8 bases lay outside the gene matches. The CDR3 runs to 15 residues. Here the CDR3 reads CASSYAAGGDQPQHF. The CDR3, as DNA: TGTGCCAGCAGTTATGCCGCAGGGGGCGATCAGCCCCAGCATTTT.

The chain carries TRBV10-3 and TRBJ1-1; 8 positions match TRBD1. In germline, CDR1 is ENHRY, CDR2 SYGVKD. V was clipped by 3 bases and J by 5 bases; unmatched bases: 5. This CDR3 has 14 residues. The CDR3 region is CAISDRGPRTEAFF. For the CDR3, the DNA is TGTGCCATCAGTGACAGGGGGCCACGAACTGAAGCTTTCTTT.

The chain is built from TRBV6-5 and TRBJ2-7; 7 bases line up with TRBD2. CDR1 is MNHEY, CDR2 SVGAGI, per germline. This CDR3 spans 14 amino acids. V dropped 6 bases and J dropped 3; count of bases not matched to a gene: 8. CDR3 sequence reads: CASRGGKGSYEQYV. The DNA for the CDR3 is TGTGCCAGCAGGGGGGGGAAGGGAAGCTACGAGCAGTACGTC.

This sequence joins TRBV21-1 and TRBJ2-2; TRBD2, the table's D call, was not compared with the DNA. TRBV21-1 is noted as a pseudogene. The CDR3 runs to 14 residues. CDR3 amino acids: CASRRGGNTGELFF. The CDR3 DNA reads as TGTGCCAGTCGACGCGGGGGGAACACCGGGGAGCTGTTTTTT.

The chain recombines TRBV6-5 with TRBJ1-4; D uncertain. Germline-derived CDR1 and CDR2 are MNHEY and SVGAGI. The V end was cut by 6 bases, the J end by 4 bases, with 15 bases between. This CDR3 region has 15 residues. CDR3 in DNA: TGTGCCAGCAGCATCACCCACCGCTATAATGAAAAACTGTTTTTT. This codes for CASSITHRYNEKLFF.

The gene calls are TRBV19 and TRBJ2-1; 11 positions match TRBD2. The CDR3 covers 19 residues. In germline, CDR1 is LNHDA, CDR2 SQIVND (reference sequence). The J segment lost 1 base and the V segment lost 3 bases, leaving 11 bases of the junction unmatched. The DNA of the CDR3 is TGTGCCAGTAGTATCTCGCTAGCGGGGGGCCTAAGTTCCTACAATGAGCAGTTCTTC. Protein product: CASSISLAGGLSSYNEQFF.

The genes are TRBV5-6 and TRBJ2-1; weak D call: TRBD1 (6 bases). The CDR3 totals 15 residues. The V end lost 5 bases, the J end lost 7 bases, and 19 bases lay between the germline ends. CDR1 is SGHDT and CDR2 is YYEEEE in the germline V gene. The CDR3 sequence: CASRHTQGFGNEQFF. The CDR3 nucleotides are TGTGCCAGCAGGCATACTCAGGGGTTTGGGAATGAGCAGTTCTTC.

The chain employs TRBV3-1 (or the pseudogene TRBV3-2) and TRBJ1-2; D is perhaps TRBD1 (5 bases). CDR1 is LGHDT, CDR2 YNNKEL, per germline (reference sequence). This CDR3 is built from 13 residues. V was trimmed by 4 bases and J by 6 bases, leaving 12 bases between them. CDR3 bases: TGTGCCAGCAGCCTGGGAGGGACCCATGGCTACACCTTC. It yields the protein CASSLGGTHGYTF.

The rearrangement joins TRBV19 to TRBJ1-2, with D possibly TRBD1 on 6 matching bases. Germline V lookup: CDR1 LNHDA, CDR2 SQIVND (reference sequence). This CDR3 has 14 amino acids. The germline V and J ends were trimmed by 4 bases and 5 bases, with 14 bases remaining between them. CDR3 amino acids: CASSTIARGYGYTF. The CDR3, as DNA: TGTGCCAGTAGTACAATCGCAAGGGGGTATGGCTACACCTTC.

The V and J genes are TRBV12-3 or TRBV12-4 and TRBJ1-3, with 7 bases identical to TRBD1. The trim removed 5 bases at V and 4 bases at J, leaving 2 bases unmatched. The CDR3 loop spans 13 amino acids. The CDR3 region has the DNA TGTGCCAGCAGTATGACAGGGGGAAACACCATATATTTT. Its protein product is CASSMTGGNTIYF.

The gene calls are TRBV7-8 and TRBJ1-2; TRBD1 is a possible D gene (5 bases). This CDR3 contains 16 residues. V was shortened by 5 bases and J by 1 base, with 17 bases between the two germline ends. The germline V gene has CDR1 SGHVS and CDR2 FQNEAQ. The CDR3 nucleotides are TGTGCCAGCAGCCCCCAAGGGCGGGGGATTAACTATGGCTACACCTTC. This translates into CASSPQGRGINYGYTF.

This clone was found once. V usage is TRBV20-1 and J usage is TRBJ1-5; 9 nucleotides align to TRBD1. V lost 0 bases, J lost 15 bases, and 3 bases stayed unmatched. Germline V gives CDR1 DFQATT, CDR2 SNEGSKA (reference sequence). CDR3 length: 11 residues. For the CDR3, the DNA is TGCAGTGCTAGAGAGGGGACAGGGCGGCATTTT. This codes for CSAREGTGRHF.

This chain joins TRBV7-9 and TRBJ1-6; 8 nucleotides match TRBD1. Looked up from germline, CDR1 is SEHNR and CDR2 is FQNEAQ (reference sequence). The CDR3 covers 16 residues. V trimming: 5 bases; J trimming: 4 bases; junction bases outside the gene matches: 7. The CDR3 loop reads CASSLQRTGYNSPLHF. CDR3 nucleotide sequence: TGTGCCAGCAGCCTACAGCGGACAGGGTATAATTCACCCCTCCACTTT.

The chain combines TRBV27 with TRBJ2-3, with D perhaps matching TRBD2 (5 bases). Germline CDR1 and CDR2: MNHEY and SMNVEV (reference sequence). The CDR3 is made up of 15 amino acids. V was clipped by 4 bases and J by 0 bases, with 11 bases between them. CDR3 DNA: TGTGCCAGCAGTTACGTCGGGGATAGCACAGATACGCAGTATTTT. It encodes CASSYVGDSTDTQYF.

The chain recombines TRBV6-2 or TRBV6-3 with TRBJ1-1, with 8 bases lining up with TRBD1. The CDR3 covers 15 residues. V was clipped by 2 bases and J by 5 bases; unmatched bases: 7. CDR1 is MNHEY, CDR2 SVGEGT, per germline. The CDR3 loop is CASSYGGRGQTEAFF. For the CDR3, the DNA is TGTGCCAGCAGTTACGGGGGCAGGGGGCAAACTGAAGCTTTCTTT.

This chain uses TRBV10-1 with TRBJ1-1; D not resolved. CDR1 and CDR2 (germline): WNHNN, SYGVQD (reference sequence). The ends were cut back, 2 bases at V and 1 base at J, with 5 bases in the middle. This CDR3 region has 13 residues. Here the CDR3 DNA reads TGCGCCAGCAGTGAGGCCGGGAACACTGAAGCTTTCTTT. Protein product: CASSEAGNTEAFF.

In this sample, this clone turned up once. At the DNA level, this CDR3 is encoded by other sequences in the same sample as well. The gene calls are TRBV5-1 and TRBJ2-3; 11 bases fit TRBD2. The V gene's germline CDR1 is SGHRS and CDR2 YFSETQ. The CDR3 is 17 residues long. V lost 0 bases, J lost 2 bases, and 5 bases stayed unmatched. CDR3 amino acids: CASSLGPLAGVTDTQYF. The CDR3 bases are TGCGCCAGCAGCTTGGGTCCACTAGCGGGGGTCACAGATACGCAGTATTTT.